This passage covers 19 T cell receptor beta chains from one sample sequenced in a study of blood T cells in healthy people across ages. For the second PCR, which ran for 7 to 11 cycles, a sample-barcoded 5' primer and a J-beta primer mix were used. Each CDR3 protein is one row after TCRdb ran MiXCR on the 5' RACE reads. The profile covers approximately 600,000 distinct CDR3 sequences, with roughly 58% appearing a single time and over 30% taken by the ten largest. Material: blood. All receptors come from a man aged 55 to 69 in good health.

The J gene is TRBJ2-1, the V gene TRBV12-3 or TRBV12-4, with 8 bases fitting TRBD1. V dropped 3 bases and J dropped 12; count of bases not matched to a gene: 10. The CDR3 runs to 14 residues. CDR3 DNA: TGTGCCAGCAGTTTGAGGACAGGGCGGGATGCGCAGTTCTTC. Translated, it gives CASSLRTGRDAQFF.

The chain recombines TRBV24-1 with TRBJ2-5; D is undetermined. The CDR3 has 12 residues. Germline V gives CDR1 KGHDR, CDR2 SFDVKD. Trimming took off 12 bases at V and 11 bases at J, with 21 bases between the two ends. CDR3 in amino acids: CAAGSKHNEQYF. For the CDR3, the DNA is TGTGCCGCCGGGTCTAAGCACAATGAGCAGTACTTC.

This clonotype was seen a handful of times. The chain couples TRBV28 to TRBJ1-2; no reliable D call. The CDR3 length is 13 residues. The V gene's germline CDR1 is MDHEN and CDR2 SYDVKM. The V gene lost 4 bases and the J gene lost 2 bases, with 8 bases spanning the gap. In DNA, the CDR3 is TGTGCCAGCAGTTCCCAGTCGAACTATGGCTACACCTTC. Amino acids: CASSSQSNYGYTF.

The chain combines TRBV29-1 with TRBJ2-3; possibly TRBD1 for D (6 bases). Germline assignment: CDR1 SQVTM and CDR2 ANQGSEA. The CDR3 sequence is 14 residues long. Trimming cost V 7 bases and J 3 bases, with 17 bases left between them. The DNA for the CDR3 is TGCAGCGCCCCGAAACAGGGTCGTACAGATACGCAGTATTTT. Translating it yields CSAPKQGRTDTQYF.

This clonotype was seen many times. J is TRBJ1-2 and V is TRBV7-9; TRBD1 might be the D (5 bases). The germline V and J ends were trimmed by 5 bases and 7 bases, with 17 bases remaining between them. This CDR3 has 14 residues. CDR1 SEHNR and CDR2 FQNEAQ come from the germline V gene (reference sequence). In DNA, the CDR3 is TGTGCCAGCAGCCCAGGGACTCAGAGGGGTGGCTACACCTTC. Its translation: CASSPGTQRGGYTF.

The chain is built from TRBV6-1 and TRBJ2-5; 7 nucleotides match TRBD1. The J call may not be correct, given that the DNA end is closer to TRBJ2-7. The CDR3 runs to 15 residues. Germline values: CDR1 MNHNS, CDR2 SASEGT. The CDR3, as DNA: TGTGCCAGCAGTGAAGCCCGACAGGGCCCAAACGAGCAGTACTTC. Protein sequence: CASSEARQGPNEQYF.

Here the CDR3 reads CASSAPTVPNSPLHF. The CDR3 nucleotides are TGTGCCAGCAGCGCTCCGACGGTTCCCAATTCACCCCTCCACTTT. The chain joins TRBV7-9 to TRBJ1-6; D unresolved. This CDR3 is 15 amino acids long. Germline V gene sequence: CDR1 SEHNR, CDR2 FQNEAQ (reference sequence). V lost 5 bases, J lost 7 bases, and 15 bases lay in between. The variable domain in full, completed from reference TRBV7-9 and TRBJ1-6, reads DTGVSQNPRHKITKRGQNVTFRCDPISEHNRLYWYRQTLGQGPEFLTYFQNEAQLEKSRLLSDRFSAERPKGSFSTLEIQRTEQGDSAMYLCASSAPTVPNSPLHFGNGTRLTVT.

This clonotype was counted many times. V and J are TRBV4-2 and TRBJ1-3; 8 nucleotides align to TRBD1. Germline V gives CDR1 LGHNA, CDR2 YNFKEQ. J lost 2 bases, V lost 0 bases, and 9 bases had no gene match. This CDR3 contains 18 residues. Here the CDR3 DNA reads TGTGCCAGCAGCCAAGAAAGGACCGGGACAGGCACTGGAAACACCATATATTTT. This translates into CASSQERTGTGTGNTIYF.

Comments on this clonotype: The junction shows a germline mismatch at one end, possibly a read error. This CDR3 reads CASSVRESGNTTYF. The CDR3 nucleotides read TGTGCCAGCAGCGTTCGAGAGTCGGGAAACACCACATATTTT. The chain uses TRBV9 and TRBJ1-3; D unresolved. The CDR3 is 14 residues long. Germline V gene lookup returns CDR1 SGDLS and CDR2 YYNGEE. Using reference TRBV9 and TRBJ1-3 for the parts outside the CDR3, the full variable domain is DSGVTQTPKHLITATGQRVTLRCSPRSGDLSVYWYQQSLDQGLQFLIQYYNGEERAKGNILERFSAQQFPDLHSELNLSSLELGDSALYFCASSVRESGNTTYFGEGSWLTVV.

This clonotype was counted between two and nine times. The chain has TRBV25-1 and TRBJ1-6; D uncertain. Trimming took 1 base from V and 5 from J, leaving 9 bases between them. Germline CDR1 and CDR2: MGHDK and SYGVNS. The CDR3 is 15 residues long. This chain's CDR3 is CASSEFIGDNSPLHF. CDR3 bases: TGTGCCAGCAGTGAATTTATCGGGGATAATTCACCCCTCCACTTT.

The chain is built from TRBV28 and TRBJ2-1; 11 positions agree with TRBD2. V shed 5 bases, J shed 3 bases, and the junction held 6 bases outside the gene matches. Germline values: CDR1 MDHEN, CDR2 SYDVKM. The CDR3 contains 16 residues. The CDR3: CASSPPSGGNYNEQFF. The CDR3 coding sequence is TGTGCCAGCAGTCCTCCTAGCGGGGGGAACTACAATGAGCAGTTCTTC.

The chain is built from TRBV4-2 and TRBJ2-5, with TRBD1 matching over 7 bases. In germline, CDR1 is LGHNA, CDR2 YNFKEQ. V was pared by 0 bases and J by 10 bases, with 11 bases of the junction left unmatched. This CDR3 is built from 15 residues. The CDR3 bases are TGTGCCAGCAGCCAAGATCGGATGGCAGGGGGTGTCCAGTACTTC. It translates to CASSQDRMAGGVQYF.

This clonotype was counted only a few times. This chain connects TRBV28 to TRBJ1-6; TRBD1 agrees at 8 bases. Unmatched junction bases numbered 8, after V lost 5 bases and J lost 5 bases. The CDR3 extends over 16 amino acids. The germline V gene encodes CDR1 MDHEN and CDR2 SYDVKM. This CDR3 is CASSPRTGQDNSPLHF. The CDR3 region has the DNA TGTGCCAGCAGTCCTAGGACGGGACAGGATAATTCACCCCTCCACTTT.

This clonotype has only a few counts. The rearrangement joins TRBV6-2 or TRBV6-3 to TRBJ2-1; D ambiguous. The germline V gene has CDR1 MNHEY and CDR2 SVGEGT. CDR3 size: 16 residues. V was shortened by 7 bases and J by 0 bases, with 16 bases between the two germline ends. This chain's CDR3 is CASNSPVGSSYNEQFF. The CDR3 DNA sequence: TGTGCCAGCAACTCCCCCGTGGGATCCTCCTACAATGAGCAGTTCTTC.

This clonotype was recorded a few times. The rearrangement joins TRBV6-5 to TRBJ2-3; D may be TRBD1 or TRBD2 (5 bases each). With 2 bases removed from V and 2 bases from J, the gap between germline ends came to 17 bases. CDR3 length: 17 amino acids. Per the germline V gene, CDR1 is MNHEY and CDR2 is SVGAGI. The CDR3 nucleotides are TGTGCCAGCAGTTACCGGGCCCCCGGGGCGGCCACAGATACGCAGTATTTT. It codes for CASSYRAPGAATDTQYF.

The chain recombines TRBV20-1 with TRBJ2-4; 9 positions match TRBD1. There are 17 residues in the CDR3. After removal of 3 bases from V and 0 bases from J, the junction contained 9 bases not matched to a gene. Germline V gene lookup returns CDR1 DFQATT and CDR2 SNEGSKA (reference sequence). The chain's CDR3 is CSASPGTGILAKNIQYF. The DNA of the CDR3 is TGCAGTGCTAGTCCCGGGACAGGGATCCTAGCCAAAAACATTCAGTACTTC.

The chain couples TRBV5-1 to TRBJ2-6; D remains ambiguous. The CDR3 has 17 residues. Germline values: CDR1 SGHRS, CDR2 YFSETQ. Trimming left V 4 bases short and J 0 bases short, with 14 bases between. DNA of the CDR3: TGCGCCAGCAGCCGATGGACGGTGAGCTCTGGGGCCAACGTCCTGACTTTC. Residues: CASSRWTVSSGANVLTF. The full variable domain, its missing parts supplied by reference TRBV5-1 and TRBJ2-6, is KAGVTQTPRYLIKTRGQQVTLSCSPISGHRSVSWYQQTPGQGLQFLFEYFSETQRNKGNFPGRFSGRQFSNSRSEMNVSTLELGDSALYLCASSRWTVSSGANVLTFGAGSRLTVL.

There are many counts of this clonotype. J is TRBJ2-5 and V is TRBV4-1; 7 bases fit TRBD2. The CDR3 is made up of 15 amino acids. The ends lost 1 base at V and 1 base at J; junction bases unmatched: 3. Germline CDR1 and CDR2: MGHRA and YSYEKL. The CDR3 protein is CASSQGAGSQETQYF. CDR3 DNA sequence: TGCGCCAGCAGCCAAGGAGCGGGGTCCCAAGAGACCCAGTACTTC.

This clonotype turned up a few times. The chain employs TRBV6-2 or TRBV6-3 and TRBJ2-5; TRBD1 matches at 9 bases. This CDR3 region has 15 residues. V lost 5 bases and J lost 5; bases outside the gene matches: 9. CDR1 is MNHEY and CDR2 is SVGEGT in the germline V gene. The CDR3 DNA reads TGTGCCAGCAGTCAACCGGGACAGGGATGGGAGACCCAGTACTTC. Protein product: CASSQPGQGWETQYF.